Sequencing of this TCR beta chain was carried out in a study of shared clonotypes between healthy human individuals. Findings and limits, study-wide: Sampling covered nothing but blood. Tissue TCR repertoires likely differ from those found in blood.

This table comes from immunoSEQ multiplex PCR, and its TCRdb copy is limited to in-frame clones, with some not included. This sample has about 870,000 clones, with 80% to 95% found just once. Points on this clone: Its specificity is not known.

This CDR3 contains 15 residues. The V and J ends lost 7 bases and 1 base respectively, with 17 bases between them. Germline V gene sequence: CDR1 MDHEN, CDR2 SYDVKM. Naive CD8 isolation took CD45RO-negative cells positively selected for CCR7 and excluded terminally differentiated effector memory CD45RA+ cells. Sequencing was performed on naive CD8+ T cells sorted from blood. The V call is TRBV28, the J call TRBJ2-7; D is ambiguous. The receptor's source is a man aged 30-40 years in good health. Written as DNA, the CDR3 is TGTGCCAGCACCCAGTCTAGGGTCCCATCCTACGAGCAGTACTTC. Encoded protein: CASTQSRVPSYEQYF.